A selection of T cell receptor beta chains follows, all from one sample in a study of T cell clones after liver transplantation. Data came from immunoSEQ multiplex PCR; TCRdb stores just in-frame clones and leaves some out. Here the sample spans about 120,000 clones, over 75% being singletons. The sequences come from CD4+ T cells from blood, collected 12 months after liver transplant. All receptors derive from a human patient who received a liver transplant. The graft donor may be the source of some T cells. Each CDR3 is given without its conserved first and last residue.

v_gene: TRBV28
CDR3aa: ASRLQDYEQY

v_gene: TRBV9
CDR3aa: ASSVDLGEQF

v_gene: TRBV18
CDR3aa: ASSPQQGNQETQY

v_gene: TRBV5-1
CDR3aa: ASSLSGGNTEAF

v_gene: TRBV5-1
CDR3aa: ASSSGSAGDVFVEKLF

v_gene: TRBV19
CDR3aa: ASKGGSGRAGETQY

v_gene: TRBV6-5
CDR3aa: ASSYSYRAANYGYT

v_gene: TRBV11-2
CDR3aa: ASSFSTDTQY

v_gene: TRBV7-6
CDR3aa: ASSIQQNTEAF

v_gene: TRBV27
CDR3aa: ATKGAWRGETQY

v_gene: TRBV25-1
CDR3aa: ASSPRGGRTGTGELF

v_gene: TRBV5-4
CDR3aa: ASSNDLFTTNEKLF

v_gene: TRBV21-1
CDR3aa: ASSFPTGLSYNEQF

v_gene: TRBV5-5
CDR3aa: ASSSARGTHEQY

v_gene: TRBV7-2
CDR3aa: ASSSSPPGTEAF

v_gene: TRBV28
CDR3aa: ASSLGGRARNEQF

v_gene: TRBV11-2
CDR3aa: ASSLGGPGLNEQY

v_gene: TRBV4-3
CDR3aa: ASSQTTGQGLVRYT

v_gene: TRBV27
CDR3aa: ASSGRPGLDLASAGELF

v_gene: TRBV6-6
CDR3aa: ASSDSFSAYEQY

v_gene: TRBV19
CDR3aa: ASSADRAPYEQY

v_gene: TRBV12-5
CDR3aa: ASGLVVGGFTEAF

v_gene: TRBV25-1
CDR3aa: ASSWGGAAGYT

v_gene: TRBV19
CDR3aa: ASSTQGAQETQY

v_gene: TRBV7-2
CDR3aa: ASSLAGTHSGNTIY

v_gene: TRBV5-1
CDR3aa: ASSLAGGRADTQY

v_gene: TRBV7-9
CDR3aa: ASMGLMNTEAF

v_gene: TRBV23-1
CDR3aa: ASQTGELF

v_gene: TRBV6-6
CDR3aa: ASSKTGGGEKLF

v_gene: TRBV25-1
CDR3aa: ASSPGYTDTQY

v_gene: TRBV4-3
CDR3aa: ASSQGHVSNQPQH

v_gene: TRBV7-2
CDR3aa: ASSLEFSGLDNEQF

v_gene: TRBV5-3
CDR3aa: ARSIEAF

v_gene: TRBV25-1
CDR3aa: ASSESGQRSRELF

v_gene: TRBV5-6
CDR3aa: ASGIRSRAYEQY

v_gene: TRBV30
CDR3aa: AWSGDYSGANVLT

v_gene: TRBV10-2
CDR3aa: ASRIGTEAF

v_gene: TRBV5-1
CDR3aa: ASSLTSGSYEQF

v_gene: TRBV5-1
CDR3aa: ASSLSLANEQF

v_gene: TRBV19
CDR3aa: ASEFSSGSSYNEQF

v_gene: TRBV28
CDR3aa: ASSWLGANYGYT

v_gene: TRBV18
CDR3aa: ASSPRVGGVETQY

v_gene: TRBV19
CDR3aa: ASIEQGTTEAF

v_gene: TRBV7-9
CDR3aa: ASQRGNTGELF

v_gene: TRBV10-3
CDR3aa: AIGTGGTYEQY

v_gene: TRBV6-6
CDR3aa: ASSYSLQSYEQY

v_gene: TRBV28
CDR3aa: ASSLTSGRNWNEQF

v_gene: TRBV13
CDR3aa: ASSSRQGDYGYT

v_gene: TRBV10-2
CDR3aa: ASTDRVARNTEAF

v_gene: TRBV11-3
CDR3aa: ASSRTFYEQY

v_gene: TRBV6-1
CDR3aa: ASSEIGAISSNQPQH

v_gene: TRBV7-3
CDR3aa: ASSLAGGPNTQY

v_gene: TRBV29-1
CDR3aa: SASRGGPPYEQY

v_gene: TRBV18
CDR3aa: ASSPVTNTGELF

v_gene: TRBV19
CDR3aa: ASSITGGGYT